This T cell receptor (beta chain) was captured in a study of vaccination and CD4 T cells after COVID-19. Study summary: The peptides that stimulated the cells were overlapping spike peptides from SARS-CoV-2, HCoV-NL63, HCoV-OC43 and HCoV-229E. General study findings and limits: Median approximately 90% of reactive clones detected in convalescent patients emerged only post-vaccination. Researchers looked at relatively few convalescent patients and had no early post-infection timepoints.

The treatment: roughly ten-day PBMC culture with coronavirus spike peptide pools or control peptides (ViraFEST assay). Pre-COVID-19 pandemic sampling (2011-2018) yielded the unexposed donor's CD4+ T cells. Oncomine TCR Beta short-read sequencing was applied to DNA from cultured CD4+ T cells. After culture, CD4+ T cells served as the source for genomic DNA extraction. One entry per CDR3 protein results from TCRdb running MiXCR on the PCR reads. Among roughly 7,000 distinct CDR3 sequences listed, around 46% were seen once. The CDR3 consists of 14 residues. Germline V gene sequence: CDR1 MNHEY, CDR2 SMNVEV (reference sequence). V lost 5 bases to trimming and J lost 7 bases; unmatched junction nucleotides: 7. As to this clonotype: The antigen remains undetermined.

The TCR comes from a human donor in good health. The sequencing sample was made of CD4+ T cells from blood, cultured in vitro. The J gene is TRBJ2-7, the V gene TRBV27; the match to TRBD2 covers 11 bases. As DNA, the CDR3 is TGTGCCAGCAGTAATAGCGGGGGGGCCTGGGAGCAGTACTTC. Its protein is CASSNSGGAWEQYF.